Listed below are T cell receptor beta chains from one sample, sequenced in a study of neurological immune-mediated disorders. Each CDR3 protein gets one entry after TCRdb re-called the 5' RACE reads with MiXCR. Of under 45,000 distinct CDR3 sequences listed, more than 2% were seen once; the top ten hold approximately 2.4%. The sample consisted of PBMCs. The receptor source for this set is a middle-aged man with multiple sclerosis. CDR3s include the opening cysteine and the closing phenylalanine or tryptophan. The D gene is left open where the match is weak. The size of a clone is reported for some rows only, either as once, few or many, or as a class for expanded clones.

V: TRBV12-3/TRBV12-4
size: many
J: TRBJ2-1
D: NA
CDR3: CASSPTGRGNEQFF
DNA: TGTGCCAGCAGTCCCACGGGGCGAGGGAATGAGCAGTTCTTC

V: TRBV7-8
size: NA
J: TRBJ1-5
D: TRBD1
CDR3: CASSIRQGHQPQNF
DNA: TGTGCCAGCAGCATCCGACAGGGACATCAGCCCCAGAATTTT

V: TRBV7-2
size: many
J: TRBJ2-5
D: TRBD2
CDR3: CASSRDYNQETQYF
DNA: TGTGCCAGCAGCAGGGACTATAACCAAGAGACCCAGTACTTC

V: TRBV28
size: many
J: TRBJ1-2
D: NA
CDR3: CASSPNLAYTF
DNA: TGTGCCAGCAGTCCTAATTTGGCCTACACCTTC

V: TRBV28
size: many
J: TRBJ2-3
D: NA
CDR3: CASSLGDPGTDTQYF
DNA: TGTGCCAGCAGTTTGGGGGACCCTGGGACAGATACGCAGTATTTT

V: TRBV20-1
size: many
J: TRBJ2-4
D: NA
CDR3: CSAPSPVGNIQYF
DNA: TGCAGTGCTCCGAGCCCGGTCGGAAACATTCAGTACTTC

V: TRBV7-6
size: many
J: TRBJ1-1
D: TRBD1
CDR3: CASSLGGGTGAATEAFF
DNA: TGTGCCAGCAGCTTGGGTGGGGGGACAGGGGCCGCCACTGAAGCTTTCTTT

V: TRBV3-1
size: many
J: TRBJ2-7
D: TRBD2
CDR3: CASSQLGLAYYEQYF
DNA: TGTGCCAGCAGCCAGTTAGGACTAGCTTACTACGAGCAGTACTTC

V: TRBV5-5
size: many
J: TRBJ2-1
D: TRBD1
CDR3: CASSLGAGGNEQFF
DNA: TGTGCCAGCAGCTTGGGAGCAGGGGGCAATGAGCAGTTCTTC

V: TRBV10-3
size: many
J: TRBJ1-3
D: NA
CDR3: CAISREEGDISGNTIYF
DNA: TGTGCCATCAGCCGGGAGGAGGGTGATATTTCTGGAAACACCATATATTTT

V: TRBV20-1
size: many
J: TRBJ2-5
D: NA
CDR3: CSARALGQQETQYF
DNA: TGCAGTGCTAGAGCACTCGGACAGCAAGAGACCCAGTACTTC

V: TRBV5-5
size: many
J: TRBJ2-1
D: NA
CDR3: CASSWTDYNEQFF
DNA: TGTGCCAGCAGCTGGACGGATTACAATGAGCAGTTCTTC

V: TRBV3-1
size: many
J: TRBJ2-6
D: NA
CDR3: CASRTAGANVLTF
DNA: TGTGCCAGCAGGACAGCTGGGGCCAACGTCCTGACTTTC

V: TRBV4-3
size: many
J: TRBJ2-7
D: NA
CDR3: CASSQDLEQNHEQYF
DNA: TGCGCCAGCAGCCAAGATCTCGAACAGAACCACGAGCAGTACTTC

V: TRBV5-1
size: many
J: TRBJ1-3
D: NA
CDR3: CASSLTQLGGFSGNTIYF
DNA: TGCGCCAGCAGCTTGACCCAGCTGGGCGGGTTCTCCGGAAACACCATATATTTT

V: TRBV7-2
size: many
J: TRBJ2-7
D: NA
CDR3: CASQWNGDNRFYEQYF
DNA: TGTGCCAGCCAGTGGAATGGAGACAACAGGTTCTACGAGCAGTACTTC

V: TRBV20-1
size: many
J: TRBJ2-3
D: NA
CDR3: CSARDPGTTTDTQYF
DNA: TGCAGTGCTAGAGATCCGGGGACGACGACAGATACGCAGTATTTT